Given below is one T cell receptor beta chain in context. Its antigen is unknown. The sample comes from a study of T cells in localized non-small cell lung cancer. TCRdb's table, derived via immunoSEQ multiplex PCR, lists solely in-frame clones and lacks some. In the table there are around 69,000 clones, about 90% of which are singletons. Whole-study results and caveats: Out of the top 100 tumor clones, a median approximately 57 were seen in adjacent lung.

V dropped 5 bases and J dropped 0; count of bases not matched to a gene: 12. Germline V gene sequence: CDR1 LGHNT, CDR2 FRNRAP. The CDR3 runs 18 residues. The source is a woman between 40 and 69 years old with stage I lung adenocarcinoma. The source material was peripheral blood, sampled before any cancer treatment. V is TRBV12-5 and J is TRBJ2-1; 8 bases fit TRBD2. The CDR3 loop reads CASGGGLAGTSSYNEQFF. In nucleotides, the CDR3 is TGTGCTAGTGGTGGCGGGTTAGCGGGGACGAGCTCCTACAATGAGCAGTTCTTC. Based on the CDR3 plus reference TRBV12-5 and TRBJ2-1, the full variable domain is DARVTQTPRHKVTEMGQEVTMRCQPILGHNTVFWYRQTMMQGLELLAYFRNRAPLDDSGMPKDRFSAEMPDATLATLKIQPSEPRDSAVYFCASGGGLAGTSSYNEQFFGPGTRLTVL.